This TCR beta chain derives from a study of T cell responses to AZD1222 COVID-19 vaccine. Findings of the study overall: Repertoires were sampled only after the peak T cell response. The study reported that nearly half of spike-specific TCRs target unmutated variant regions.

Second-dose recipients at about 4 or about 12 weeks were treated as one pooled group. Germline V lookup: CDR1 SGHTA, CDR2 FQGTGA. The CDR3 length is 16 residues. Trimming removed 4 bases from V and 4 bases from J; junction bases left unmatched: 5. About this clone itself: The antigen remains undetermined.

Some clones are missing from TCRdb's copy, which holds only in-frame ones; the method was immunoSEQ multiplex PCR. This repertoire shows 150,000 or so clones, roughly 88% found once; its top ten account for under 1.2%. The genes are TRBV7-3 and TRBJ2-3; 13 nucleotides match TRBD2. The material was peripheral blood, obtained 28 days after the second AZD1222 dose. The sequence was obtained from an adult who received the AZD1222 COVID-19 vaccine. The CDR3 loop reads CASSYGLAGVSDTQYF. CDR3 bases: TGTGCCAGCAGCTATGGACTAGCGGGAGTCTCAGATACGCAGTATTTT. The complete variable domain, with remaining parts taken from reference TRBV7-3 and TRBJ2-3, reads GAGVSQTPSNKVTEKGKYVELRCDPISGHTALYWYRQSLGQGPEFLIYFQGTGAADDSGLPNDRFFAVRPEGSVSTLKIQRTERGDSAVYLCASSYGLAGVSDTQYFGPGTRLTVL.